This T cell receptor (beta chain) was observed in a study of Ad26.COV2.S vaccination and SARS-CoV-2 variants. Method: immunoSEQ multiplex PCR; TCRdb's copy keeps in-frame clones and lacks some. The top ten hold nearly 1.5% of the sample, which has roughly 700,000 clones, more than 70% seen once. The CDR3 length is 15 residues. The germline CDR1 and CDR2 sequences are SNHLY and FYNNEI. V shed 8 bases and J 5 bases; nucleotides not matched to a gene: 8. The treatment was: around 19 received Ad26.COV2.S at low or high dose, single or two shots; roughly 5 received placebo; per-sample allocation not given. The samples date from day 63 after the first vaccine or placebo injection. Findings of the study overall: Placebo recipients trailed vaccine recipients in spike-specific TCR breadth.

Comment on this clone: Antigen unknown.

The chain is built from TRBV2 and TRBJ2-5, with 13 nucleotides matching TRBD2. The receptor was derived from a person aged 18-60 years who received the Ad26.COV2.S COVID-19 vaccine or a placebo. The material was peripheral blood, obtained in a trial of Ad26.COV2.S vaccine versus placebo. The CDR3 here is CASGRTSGGEETQYF. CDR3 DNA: TGTGCCAGCGGAAGGACTAGCGGGGGAGAGGAGACCCAGTACTTC.